A single sample is the source of the 23 T cell receptor beta chains below, sequenced in a study of shared clonotypes between healthy human individuals. Here immunoSEQ multiplex PCR was the method, and the copy in TCRdb shows in-frame clones only, minus some. Of 2 million to 3 million clones in the sample, 93% were seen once. Sequencing was carried out using naive CD4+ T cells from PBMCs. Subset: CD45RA+ positively selected. The source is a man aged 18 to 35 in good health. Some clones in this sample may be carry-over from other donors' samples.

Concerning this clone itself: This likely comes from a read error, as the CDR3 has no conserved phenylalanine or tryptophan at its end. Because the CDR3's place on the DNA is in doubt, the DNA is left out and the CDR3 is given as listed by TCRdb. The chain has TRBV5-6 and TRBJ2-7; the table's D gene call, TRBD1, was not cross checked with the DNA. Germline CDR1 reads SGHDT; CDR2 reads YYEEEE. The CDR3 is 12 residues long, counting both termini. CDR3 loop: CASSIRDSQITP.

The DNA of the CDR3 is TGTGCCAGCAGCTTATGGCAGGGGGATTCCGGGGAGCTGTTTTTT. It yields the protein CASSLWQGDSGELFF. V is TRBV7-9 and J is TRBJ2-2, with 7 positions matching TRBD1. Germline V gene lookup returns CDR1 SEHNR and CDR2 FQNEAQ (reference sequence). This CDR3 is built from 15 residues. Trimming cost V 2 bases and J 6 bases; bases outside gene matches: 6.

J is TRBJ2-7 and V is TRBV6-5; D is uncertain. The CDR3 is 16 amino acids. The germline CDR1 and CDR2 sequences are MNHEY and SVGAGI. V was shortened by 2 bases and J by 7 bases, with 21 bases between the two germline ends. The CDR3 here is CASSYTSAGALLEQYF. CDR3 in DNA: TGTGCCAGCAGTTACACTTCGGCAGGTGCCCTCCTAGAGCAGTACTTC.

The chain has TRBV7-2 and TRBJ2-7, with TRBD2 matching 10 bases. Germline V gene sequence: CDR1 SGHTA, CDR2 FQGNSA. The CDR3 runs to 18 residues. Trimming at V came to 7 bases and at J to 0 bases, leaving 15 bases not matched to a gene. CDR3 nucleotide sequence: TGTGCCAGCACGCAAGTTGGTCCAGCGGGAGGGCTCTCCTACGAGCAGTACTTC. Amino acid sequence: CASTQVGPAGGLSYEQYF.

The J gene is TRBJ2-2, the V gene TRBV7-6, with D perhaps matching TRBD1 (6 bases). Germline V gene data show CDR1 as SGHVS and CDR2 as FNYEAQ. The CDR3 consists of 14 residues. The germline V and J ends were trimmed by 5 bases and 3 bases, with 10 bases remaining between them. The CDR3 DNA sequence: TGTGCCAGCAGCAATAACAGGGACACCGGGGAGCTGTTTTTT. Translated: CASSNNRDTGELFF.

V is TRBV28 and J is TRBJ1-2, with D tentatively TRBD1 (6 bases). From germline, CDR1 is MDHEN and CDR2 SYDVKM. V shed 7 bases and J shed 8 bases, with 17 bases lying between them. The CDR3 consists of 13 residues. CDR3 protein: CASTDSGTRGYTF. CDR3 DNA sequence: TGTGCCAGCACCGACTCCGGGACACGCGGCTACACCTTC.

The chain links TRBV28 to TRBJ2-7, with TRBD2 matching over 9 bases. The trim removed 5 bases at V and 4 bases at J, leaving 24 bases unmatched. From germline, CDR1 is MDHEN and CDR2 SYDVKM. The CDR3 is 20 residues long. The CDR3 loop is CASSVKWGIAGESAFYEQYF. Here the CDR3 DNA reads TGTGCCAGCAGTGTAAAATGGGGGATAGCGGGAGAGTCGGCGTTTTACGAGCAGTACTTC.

This clone showed up just once. V gene TRBV29-1 combines with J gene TRBJ1-4; D gene ambiguous. The CDR3 is 14 amino acids. The germline CDR1 and CDR2 sequences are SQVTM and ANQGSEA. V lost 0 bases and J lost 4, with 9 bases in between. This CDR3 reads CSVEDTGNNEKLFF. DNA for the CDR3: TGCAGCGTTGAAGATACCGGGAATAATGAAAAACTGTTTTTT.

This clone was found once. The chain uses TRBV5-6 and TRBJ1-1; a weak D match, TRBD1 (5 bases). The CDR3 runs to 13 residues. With 4 bases removed from V and 3 bases from J, the gap between germline ends came to 10 bases. The germline V gene has CDR1 SGHDT and CDR2 YYEEEE. The CDR3 DNA sequence: TGTGCCAGCAGCGCCGGGGGGGACACTGAAGCTTTCTTT. It translates to CASSAGGDTEAFF.

The gene calls are TRBV6-1 and TRBJ2-2; D remains unclear. V lost 5 bases and J lost 9, with 19 bases in between. Per germline, CDR1 MNHNS and CDR2 SASEGT. The CDR3 runs to 15 residues. CDR3 coding DNA: TGTGCCAGCAGTATCTTGTCTCTCTGGTTCCGGGAGCTGTTTTTT. Residues: CASSILSLWFRELFF.

V usage is TRBV7-2 and J usage is TRBJ1-3; the D gene is possibly TRBD1 (5 bases). The germline gives CDR1 SGHTA, CDR2 FQGNSA. V was trimmed by 1 base and J by 1 base, leaving 11 bases between them. This CDR3 contains 16 residues. CDR3 protein: CASSLGGGRSGNTIYF. Here the CDR3 DNA reads TGTGCCAGCAGCTTAGGTGGGGGACGATCTGGAAACACCATATATTTT.

V and J are TRBV6-5 and TRBJ1-2; D call uncertain. The CDR3 loop spans 13 amino acids. Deletions cut 3 bases from V and 3 bases from J, with 8 bases between. Per germline, CDR1 MNHEY and CDR2 SVGAGI. The CDR3 protein is CASSYERYYGYTF. For the CDR3, the DNA is TGTGCCAGCAGTTATGAACGGTACTATGGCTACACCTTC.

V and J are TRBV6-6 and TRBJ2-1, with D perhaps matching TRBD2 (5 bases). Trimming removed 6 bases from V and 8 bases from J, with 17 bases in between. The CDR3 has 14 residues. The germline gives CDR1 MNHNY, CDR2 SVGAGI (reference sequence). The CDR3 region is CASRKGTSVHEQFF. The DNA for the CDR3 is TGTGCCAGCAGAAAGGGAACTAGTGTCCATGAGCAGTTCTTC.

In its sample, this clone was seen a few times. The chain employs TRBV6-6 and TRBJ1-5; D is uncertain. CDR1 MNHNY and CDR2 SVGAGI come from the germline V gene (reference sequence). The CDR3 is 13 amino acids. The V gene lost 2 bases and the J gene lost 4 bases, with 6 bases spanning the gap. The CDR3 DNA sequence: TGTGCCAGCAGTTACACGCGGAATCAGCCCCAGCATTTT. It codes for CASSYTRNQPQHF.

The J gene is TRBJ1-2, the V gene TRBV5-5; D is unclear. With 4 bases removed from V and 2 bases from J, the gap between germline ends came to 15 bases. The CDR3 is 15 residues long. CDR1 SGHKS and CDR2 YYEKEE come from the germline V gene (reference sequence). CDR3: CASSPQSFINYGYTF. In DNA, the CDR3 is TGTGCCAGCAGCCCACAGAGTTTCATAAACTATGGCTACACCTTC.

The DNA for the CDR3 is TGCGCCAGCTCACGTACATCCTACAATGAGCAGTTCTTC. Its translation: CASSRTSYNEQFF. The J gene is TRBJ2-1, the V gene TRBV10-2, with D uncertain. The CDR3 covers 13 residues. The germline V and J ends were trimmed by 8 bases and 1 base, with 9 bases remaining between them. Germline CDR1 and CDR2: WSHSY and SAAADI.

The chain couples TRBV5-1 to TRBJ1-1; maybe TRBD1 (5 bases). The CDR3 has 15 residues. Trimming removed 0 bases from V and 1 base from J, with 10 bases in between. Germline V gene data show CDR1 as SGHRS and CDR2 as YFSETQ. CDR3 region: CASSLGQGWNTEAFF. The CDR3 DNA reads TGCGCCAGCAGCTTGGGTCAGGGATGGAACACTGAAGCTTTCTTT.

The V and J genes are TRBV28 and TRBJ2-2, with D perhaps matching TRBD2 (5 bases). The length of the CDR3 is 12 residues. The V end was cut by 8 bases, the J end by 5 bases, with 9 bases between. Per the germline V gene, CDR1 is MDHEN and CDR2 is SYDVKM. The CDR3 loop is CASGSGTGELFF. CDR3 DNA: TGTGCCAGCGGGAGTGGAACCGGGGAGCTGTTTTTT.

The chain couples TRBV19 to TRBJ1-1; possibly TRBD1 for D (5 bases). Germline V gives CDR1 LNHDA, CDR2 SQIVND (reference sequence). Trimming removed 7 bases at V and 4 bases at J, with 13 bases between. The CDR3 runs 13 residues. The CDR3 is CASIVFRVTEAFF. Written as DNA, the CDR3 is TGTGCCAGTATAGTTTTCAGGGTCACTGAAGCTTTCTTT. The full variable domain, completed using reference TRBV19 and TRBJ1-1, is DGGITQSPKYLFRKEGQNVTLSCEQNLNHDAMYWYRQDPGQGLRLIYYSQIVNDFQKGDIAEGYSVSREKKESFPLTVTSAQKNPTAFYLCASIVFRVTEAFFGQGTRLTVV.

This chain joins TRBV2 and TRBJ1-2; D remains ambiguous. Trimming removed 7 bases at V and 8 bases at J, with 11 bases between. CDR3 length: 11 residues. CDR1 and CDR2 from the germline V gene are SNHLY and FYNNEI. CDR3 bases: TGTGCCAGCATGCGACTCGGGGGCTACACCTTC. Its protein is CASMRLGGYTF.

This clone was observed a single time. The chain is built from TRBV10-2 and TRBJ2-7; 12 bases map to TRBD1. V was clipped by 6 bases and J by 9 bases; unmatched bases: 9. The CDR3 has 14 amino acids. Germline CDR1 reads WSHSY; CDR2 reads SAAADI. The CDR3 here is CASRFRDRGQRQYF. DNA for the CDR3: TGCGCCAGCAGATTTCGGGACAGGGGGCAGAGGCAGTACTTC.

The chain couples TRBV5-4 to TRBJ2-1, with TRBD2 identical over 7 bases. V lost 5 bases, J lost 3 bases, and 5 bases stayed unmatched. This CDR3 comprises 14 residues. Germline V gives CDR1 SGHNT, CDR2 YYREEE (reference sequence). DNA of the CDR3: TGTGCCAGCAGTTCCGGGACTATCTACAATGAGCAGTTCTTC. This encodes CASSSGTIYNEQFF.

CDR3 protein: CASSERPGKETQYF. Here the CDR3 DNA reads TGTGCCAGCAGCGAACGGCCAGGAAAAGAGACCCAGTACTTC. The chain carries TRBV7-9 and TRBJ2-5; no clear D gene. This CDR3 has 14 amino acids. Germline V CDR1 and CDR2: SEHNR, FQNEAQ (reference sequence). V was clipped by 5 bases and J by 3 bases, with 13 bases between them.